This T cell receptor (beta chain) was captured by sequencing in a study of CD8 T cells in Susac syndrome. Reverse transcription of about 0.45 to 1 ug RNA was performed with random hexamers. Each CDR3 protein gets one entry after TCRdb re-called the immunoSEQ multiplex PCR reads with MiXCR. The repertoire holds 250,000 to 300,000 distinct CDR3 sequences, approximately 91% seen once, with roughly 0.2% in the top ten. The receptor comes from a human donor with multiple sclerosis. Material for sequencing was CD8+ T cells from PBMCs.

CDR3 amino acids: CASSPKTGIRNYEQYF. The CDR3 DNA reads TGTGCCAGCAGCCCCAAAACAGGGATAAGAAACTACGAGCAGTACTTC. The chain joins TRBV3-1 to TRBJ2-7; maybe TRBD1 (6 bases). CDR1 is LGHDT, CDR2 YNNKEL, per germline (reference sequence). The V and J ends lost 4 bases and 3 bases respectively, with 19 bases between them. CDR3 size: 16 residues.